These T cell receptor beta chains were read from a single sample in a study of shared clonotypes between healthy human individuals. Data came from immunoSEQ multiplex PCR; TCRdb stores just in-frame clones and leaves some out. The repertoire includes approximately 810,000 clones, about 91% of them detected once, and more than 20% sits in the top ten. The sequenced material came from naive CD8+ T cells sorted from blood. Every receptor here comes from a man aged 25 to 45 in good health. The CDR3 runs from the conserved cysteine through the conserved F or W. Each record gives: CDR3 DNA, CDR3 protein, J gene, V gene, clone size, D gene. The D gene is left open where the match is weak. The size of a clone is reported for some rows only, either as once, few or many, or as a class for expanded clones.

DNA: TGTGCCAGCAGCTCGACAGGGGCGCCTACACTAGCCAAAAACATTCAGTACTTC
CDR3: CASSSTGAPTLAKNIQYF
J: TRBJ2-4
V: TRBV7-9
size: NA
D: TRBD1

DNA: TGTGCTAGTGGTTTGGTACTTACTAGCGGGAGGAGCACAGATACGCAGTATTTT
CDR3: CASGLVLTSGRSTDTQYF
J: TRBJ2-3
V: TRBV12-5
size: NA
D: TRBD2

DNA: TGCAGCGTTGAGACAGGGTCCTACGAGCAGTACTTC
CDR3: CSVETGSYEQYF
J: TRBJ2-7
V: TRBV29-1
size: NA
D: TRBD1

DNA: TGTGCCAGCAGTCTGGGGACAGGGACAGCGGGAGCTTACGAGCAGTACTTC
CDR3: CASSLGTGTAGAYEQYF
J: TRBJ2-7
V: TRBV28
size: once
D: NA

DNA: TGCAGCGTTGACTCTGTCGGATCGAGCACAGATACGCAGTATTTT
CDR3: CSVDSVGSSTDTQYF
J: TRBJ2-3
V: TRBV29-1
size: NA
D: NA

DNA: TGTGCCAGCAGTGACGGAAGGTCTGGGGCCAACGTCCTGACTTTC
CDR3: CASSDGRSGANVLTF
J: TRBJ2-6
V: TRBV6-4
size: NA
D: NA

DNA: TGTGCCAGTAAAACCCAGGGACTAGCGGGAGTGGTTGAGCAGTTCTTC
CDR3: CASKTQGLAGVVEQFF
J: TRBJ2-1
V: TRBV19
size: NA
D: TRBD2

DNA: TGTGCCAGCGCCCAAACCCCCAGCGGATCCTACGAGCAGTACTTC
CDR3: CASAQTPSGSYEQYF
J: TRBJ2-7
V: TRBV11-2
size: NA
D: NA

DNA: TGTGCCAGCAGTCCCCGGACAGGAGAAGAGACCCAGTACTTC
CDR3: CASSPRTGEETQYF
J: TRBJ2-5
V: TRBV27
size: NA
D: TRBD1

DNA: TGTGCCAGCTCCACGAGCGCAGATACGCAGTATTTT
CDR3: CASSTSADTQYF
J: TRBJ2-3
V: TRBV11-3
size: few
D: NA

DNA: TGTGCCAGCAGCTTGGATCAGGCAGAGGAGCAGTTCTTC
CDR3: CASSLDQAEEQFF
J: TRBJ2-1
V: TRBV11-2
size: NA
D: NA